Reported below is one TCR beta chain. Its antigen is as yet unknown. PCR amplification relied on 60 Vbeta primers (plus 13 Jbeta primers). The assay was immunoSEQ multiplex PCR, and TCRdb's table has in-frame clones only and misses some. Among more than 90,000 clones, roughly 80% were seen once, and the ten largest hold roughly 7%. This entry belongs to a study of cytomegalovirus exposure and HLA in healthy donors. On the study more broadly: Out of around 360 genotyped donors, less than 85% belonged to the Caucasian-associated ancestry cluster. Study-wide findings and caveats: Overall, 164 TCR beta chains were annotated as cytomegalovirus-associated. Associated with HLA alleles at 0.05 false discovery rate in a later analysis were some 18,000 TCR beta sequences.

Specimen: PBMCs. The TCR sequence derives from a man aged 35 to 55 in good health and CMV-seropositive.

The CDR3 here is CASSDGMAGELFF. DNA of the CDR3: TGTGCCAGCAGCGACGGGATGGCCGGGGAGCTGTTTTTT. The gene calls are TRBV6-5 and TRBJ2-2, with D maybe TRBD2 (5 bases). The CDR3 totals 13 residues. Germline CDR1 reads MNHEY; CDR2 reads SVGAGI. Deletions cut 6 bases from V and 6 bases from J, with 11 bases between.